This is a list of T cell receptor beta chains from one sample in a study of T cell responses to AZD1222 COVID-19 vaccine. Profiling relied on immunoSEQ multiplex PCR, and the TCRdb table lists in-frame clones only, not all of them. Of more than 140,000 clones detected, approximately 88% appear once; the ten largest clones hold around 2.3%. The sequenced sample was peripheral blood, obtained on day 0 of AZD1222 vaccination. These receptors all come from an adult in good health. The CDR3 runs from the conserved cysteine through the conserved F or W. The D gene is left open where the match is weak. Not all rows give a size; the values are once, few, many and, for expanded clones, a class.

d_call,v_call,clone_size,j_call,cdr3_nt,cdr3_aa
TRBD1,TRBV2,-,TRBJ2-2,TGTGCCAGCAGTGAAGAGTGGGACAGCACCGGGGAGCTGTTTTTT,CASSEEWDSTGELFF
-,TRBV5-1,-,TRBJ2-7,TGCGCCAGCAGGGACAGCTCCTACGAGCAGTACTTC,CASRDSSYEQYF
-,TRBV6-4,-,TRBJ1-2,TGTGCCAGCAGGGGGGGGCAGCATGGCTACACCTTC,CASRGGQHGYTF
TRBD2,TRBV27,few,TRBJ2-7,TGTGCCAGCAGTCGATCTCAGACTAGCGGAGCGAGCTCCTACGAGCAGTACTTC,CASSRSQTSGASSYEQYF
-,TRBV2,-,TRBJ1-3,TGTGCCAGCAGTATTCTAGGAAACACCATATATTTT,CASSILGNTIYF
-,TRBV27,-,TRBJ1-2,TGTGCCAGCAGTTTGGGACTTCCCCGCAGGGGCCTCTCCCCCGCTAACTATGGCTACACCTTC,CASSLGLPRRGLSPANYGYTF
-,TRBV5-1,-,TRBJ2-1,TGCGCCAGCAGCATCCAAGGACAGCAACTCTCCTACAATGAGCAGTTCTTC,CASSIQGQQLSYNEQFF
-,TRBV7-8,-,TRBJ1-1,TGTGCCAGCAGCTTAGCGGGACACCCCACTGAAGCTTTCTTT,CASSLAGHPTEAFF
-,TRBV19,-,TRBJ1-1,TGTGCCAGTAGTATAGATCCAGTCATGAACACTGAAGCTTTCTTT,CASSIDPVMNTEAFF
-,TRBV30,-,TRBJ1-4,TGTGCCTGGAGTCCAGGGATGGCTAATGAAAAACTGTTTTTT,CAWSPGMANEKLFF
TRBD2,TRBV3-1/TRBV3-2,-,TRBJ2-7,TGTGCCAGCAGCCAACCAACCGGACTAGCAGGCTCCTACGAGCAGTACTTC,CASSQPTGLAGSYEQYF
-,TRBV5-1,-,TRBJ1-2,TGCGCCAGCAGCTTGGCTTTCGGGAGGGACTATGGCTACACCTTC,CASSLAFGRDYGYTF
-,TRBV7-9,-,TRBJ2-7,TGTGCCAGCAGCTTCGGGCAGGGTCGGGACGAGCAGTACTTC,CASSFGQGRDEQYF
-,TRBV7-9,few,TRBJ2-2,TGTGCCAGCAACGGGGGGCGGAGTAACACCGGGGAGCTGTTTTTT,CASNGGRSNTGELFF
TRBD2,TRBV19,-,TRBJ2-3,TGTGCCAGTAGTATATTCCGGGAGGGCCCAGATACGCAGTATTTT,CASSIFREGPDTQYF
TRBD1,TRBV19,-,TRBJ2-1,TGTGCCAGTAGTAAGGGGACAGGGGGCGGTGAGCAGTTCTTC,CASSKGTGGGEQFF
-,TRBV24-1,-,TRBJ2-1,TGTGCCACCAGTGATTTATTCCCGAGCTCCTACAATGAGCAGTTCTTC,CATSDLFPSSYNEQFF
TRBD1,TRBV2,-,TRBJ1-3,TGTGCCAGCAGGGACAGGGGGCGAGGTGGAAACACCATATATTTT,CASRDRGRGGNTIYF
-,TRBV4-1,-,TRBJ1-2,TGCGCCAGCAGCCAAGATTCCGCCCAGCCATATGGCTACACCTTC,CASSQDSAQPYGYTF
-,TRBV19,-,TRBJ1-6,TGTGCCAGTAGTGCCGGGACGGTGAATAATTCACCCCTCCACTTT,CASSAGTVNNSPLHF
-,TRBV6-5,-,TRBJ1-2,TGTGCCAGCAAATCTGATGGCCAGTTCTATGGCTACACCTTC,CASKSDGQFYGYTF
TRBD2,TRBV24-1,-,TRBJ2-1,TGTGCCACCTCCCCTGGGACTAGCGGACGAGTACGGCAGTTCTTC,CATSPGTSGRVRQFF
-,TRBV5-1,-,TRBJ2-1,TGCGCCAGCAGCTTGGGAGCGGACGTCAACAATGAGCAGTTCTTC,CASSLGADVNNEQFF
-,TRBV6-6,once,TRBJ1-6,TGTGCCAGCAGTTATGCCCTGGTTGGTTCACCCCTCCACTTT,CASSYALVGSPLHF
TRBD2,TRBV27,-,TRBJ2-1,TGTGCCAGCAGTTTACAGGGACTAGGGAATGAGCAGTTCTTC,CASSLQGLGNEQFF
TRBD1,TRBV14,-,TRBJ1-2,TGTGCCAGCAGCCAGAACGGACAGGGGGCGTCCTATGGCTACACCTTC,CASSQNGQGASYGYTF
-,TRBV27,-,TRBJ2-4,TGTGCCAGCAGTTCGCGGGGACAGCTCGAAAACATTCAGTACTTC,CASSSRGQLENIQYF
-,TRBV11-2,-,TRBJ2-2,TGTGCCAGCAGCTTATGGGGGGCATACCCCGGGGAGCTGTTTTTT,CASSLWGAYPGELFF
TRBD2,TRBV5-1,-,TRBJ2-3,TGCGCCAGCAGCTCCACAAGTACCGGGACTAGCGGAGACACAGATACGCAGTATTTT,CASSSTSTGTSGDTDTQYF
TRBD1,TRBV5-5,-,TRBJ1-3,TGTGCCAGCAGCGACCTGACAGGGATTGGAAACACCATATATTTT,CASSDLTGIGNTIYF
TRBD2,TRBV4-2,medium-sized,TRBJ2-2,TGTGCCAGCAGCCAAGACCCGGGGGGAGCCGGGGAGCTGTTTTTT,CASSQDPGGAGELFF
TRBD1,TRBV5-4,-,TRBJ2-2,TGTGCCAGCAGAAGGCAGGGGGATACCGGGGAGCTGTTTTTT,CASRRQGDTGELFF
TRBD1,TRBV7-9,-,TRBJ2-7,TGTGCCAGCAGCTTGGCAGGGGGCCGGGAGCAGTACTTC,CASSLAGGREQYF
-,TRBV7-9,-,TRBJ2-1,TGTGCCAGCAGCGTGGGTCTGGGGACTGAGCAGTTCTTC,CASSVGLGTEQFF
-,TRBV21-1,-,TRBJ1-4,TGTGCCAGCAGCAAAGCGGGTGATACCAGGGGGGAAAAACTGTTTTTT,CASSKAGDTRGEKLFF
-,TRBV15,-,TRBJ2-7,TGTGCCACCAGCAGAGAACGATCTCTCTACGAGCAGTACTTC,CATSRERSLYEQYF
-,TRBV5-4,-,TRBJ1-2,TGTGCCAGCAGCTTAGGGGCACGCCAGAACTATGGCTACACCTTC,CASSLGARQNYGYTF
TRBD1,TRBV7-2,-,TRBJ2-1,TGTGCCAGCAGCTTAGCCGCCGGGACAGGATACAATGAGCAGTTCTTC,CASSLAAGTGYNEQFF
TRBD2,TRBV6-5,-,TRBJ2-7,TGTGCCAGCAGTAGCGGGAGGGTCTACGAGCAGTACTTC,CASSSGRVYEQYF
-,TRBV7-9,-,TRBJ1-2,TGTGCCAGCAGCGTGGAGGCTACTAACTATGGCTACACCTTC,CASSVEATNYGYTF
-,TRBV10-1,-,TRBJ2-7,TGCGCCAGCGGCCTTCAGGGGTGCCCCTACGAGCAGTACTTC,CASGLQGCPYEQYF
-,TRBV7-9,-,TRBJ2-7,TGTGCCAGCAGCTTCGGTTCTGGGGTAACCTACGAGCAGTACTTC,CASSFGSGVTYEQYF
TRBD2,TRBV3-1/TRBV3-2,-,TRBJ2-3,TGTGCCAGCAGCCCTAGCGGGAACACAGATACGCAGTATTTT,CASSPSGNTDTQYF
-,TRBV5-5,-,TRBJ1-1,TGTGCCAGCAGCTTGGAAGGGTATGACACTGAAGCTTTCTTT,CASSLEGYDTEAFF
-,TRBV19,-,TRBJ1-5,TGTGCCAGTAGTATTGCAGGGCCCAATCAGCCCCAGCATTTT,CASSIAGPNQPQHF
-,TRBV5-6,-,TRBJ2-1,TGTGCCAGCAGCTTATTCCAGGAGCAGTTCTTC,CASSLFQEQFF
TRBD2,TRBV25-1,once,TRBJ2-1,TGTGCCAGCAGAGGTAGCGGGAGTAAAGGTAATGAGCAGTTCTTC,CASRGSGSKGNEQFF
TRBD2,TRBV2,-,TRBJ2-4,TGTGCCAGCAGGGGACTAGCGGGAGACTTAGGAGCCAAAAACATTCAGTACTTC,CASRGLAGDLGAKNIQYF
-,TRBV7-9,once,TRBJ2-3,TGTGCGGGGGGCAGCACAGATACGCAGTATTTT,CAGGSTDTQYF
TRBD1,TRBV19,-,TRBJ1-5,TGTGCCAGTAGTTCCCACGGAACAGGGGGCAATCAGCCCCAGCATTTT,CASSSHGTGGNQPQHF
-,TRBV19,-,TRBJ1-2,TGTGCCAGTACTGACTCCCCCTTCTCCGGTGGCTACACCTTC,CASTDSPFSGGYTF
TRBD2,TRBV5-4,-,TRBJ2-5,TGTGCCAGCAGCGATGTCAATAGCGGGCTCCAAGAGACCCAGTACTTC,CASSDVNSGLQETQYF
TRBD2,TRBV28,medium-sized,TRBJ2-3,TGTGCCAGCCGGGGCGCGGGGGAGTCAGATACGCAGTATTTT,CASRGAGESDTQYF
TRBD2,TRBV3-1/TRBV3-2,-,TRBJ2-1,TGTGCCAGCAGCCCCCCCTTATTCAGCGGGGGCTCCTACAATGAGCAGTTCTTC,CASSPPLFSGGSYNEQFF
-,TRBV6-2/TRBV6-3,once,TRBJ2-3,TGTGCCAGCAGTTCCACCGGCAGAAGCACAGATACGCAGTATTTT,CASSSTGRSTDTQYF
-,TRBV5-1,-,TRBJ1-6,TGCGCCAGCAGCCCGGGGACTTATAATTCACCCCTCCACTTT,CASSPGTYNSPLHF
TRBD2,TRBV25-1,few,TRBJ2-1,TGTGCCAGCCCACTGGGCCAGCGGGAGAACAATGAGCAGTTCTTC,CASPLGQRENNEQFF
TRBD2,TRBV30,-,TRBJ2-7,TGTGCCTGGACTAGCGGGAACTACGAGCAGTACTTC,CAWTSGNYEQYF
TRBD2,TRBV4-3,once,TRBJ2-1,TGCGCCAGCAGCCAAGAAGGACTAGCGGATTACAATGAGCAGTTCTTC,CASSQEGLADYNEQFF
-,TRBV7-2,-,TRBJ2-7,TGTGCCAGCAGCTTAGTCCCAGGCATGGAGCAGTACTTC,CASSLVPGMEQYF